Described below is a single TCR beta chain sequence and its context. There is no known antigen for this receptor. No base quality information exists; no much larger clone differs at one position. TCRbeta CDR3 regions were amplified from genomic DNA by means of the immunoSEQ Assay, a bias-controlled multiplex PCR. The paper's processing steps were these. The number of nucleated cells in each sample was estimated by amplification of reference gene primers within the assay. To quantify the absolute abundance of each unique TCRbeta CDR3 rearrangement, sequence reads were collapsed and filtered. For each sample, productive Simpson clonality was calculated as the square root of Simpson's diversity index over productive rearrangements. This is the immuneACCESS table as TCRdb keeps it, with only in-frame sequences that have V and J called. A part of the clones is gone; compared with another copy, unresolved V genes explain less than half, and the rest is unexplained. V and J calls and clone size are as listed in that table; D and trimming were resolved from the DNA. The sample has 150,000 to 200,000 clones on record, approximately 85% of them singletons. The ten largest make up more than 2.5% of the sample.

These data are taken from a study of blood T cell repertoires in COVID-19 (dated by TCRdb to about 2020). For the study in its entirety: Collaborator samples came from the United States, Italy and Spain and covered acute and convalescent phases of COVID-19. Where HLA class I and class II types were available, the types were taken from metadata supplied by the sample provider, not from assay-based typing. The repertoires were released in a freely available public database intended as a resource for research on the immune response to SARS-CoV-2. The dataset comprised deeply sampled blood TCRbeta repertoires from subjects exposed to, actively infected with, or recovered from COVID-19. The samples were drawn from two sources: the first 160 participants of the ongoing ImmuneRACE study, and 950 to 1,500 subjects contributed by 6 global collaborators. Sample metadata almost always included a de-identified subject ID, COVID-19 status, age in years and sex. The prospective study material was composed of cDNA or gDNA derived from T cells, B-cell-depleted T cells, or PBMCs. Study-wide conclusions, independent of this receptor: Clinical and demographic metadata were provided uncurated, with the amount varying by source and participant.

Collaborating institutions collected whole blood in K2EDTA tubes following their own protocols. For TCRbeta analysis, collaborator samples were shipped as frozen whole blood, as isolated PBMCs, or as DNA extracted from either sample type. The CDR3, from cysteine to phenylalanine, totals 13 residues. Kept here is only the CDR3 DNA, which spans 39 bases and is read in frame from base 1. V and J are trimmed by 5 bases and 11 bases, and the gene matches miss 9 bases of the junction. Taken from the germline V gene, the CDR1 and CDR2 loops are SGHTA and FQGNSA. The sample was peripheral blood. This sequence was found in a man aged 60 to 75 with acute or convalescent COVID-19. The sequence joins TRBV7-2 to TRBJ2-3, and 8 junctional nucleotides match TRBD1. The CDR3 amino acid sequence is: CASSPTTGGRQYF. The DNA sequence is TGTGCCAGCAGCCCGACCACAGGGGGGCGGCAGTATTTT.